This record looks at one T cell receptor (beta chain) sequence and its context. Its target is not known. The CDR3 spans 13 residues. From germline, CDR1 is MNHNS and CDR2 SASEGT. V was shortened by 7 bases and J by 4 bases, with 13 bases between the two germline ends. PCR used 60 Vbeta primers and 13 Jbeta primers. The protocol was immunoSEQ multiplex PCR, while the TCRdb copy is restricted to in-frame clones and leaves out a portion. The repertoire holds 74,000 or so clones, with 65% to 70% as singletons. The source of the sample is a study of cytomegalovirus exposure and HLA in healthy donors. Study overall: There were 65 million to 85 million unique TCRs (from HLA-typed donors) in an early data release. Findings and caveats of the study: Later work found most CMV-associated TCR beta chains apparently HLA-restricted.

The chain links TRBV6-1 to TRBJ1-2; D remains ambiguous. This TCR was recovered from a woman in her twenties or thirties in good health and CMV-seronegative. The specimen sequenced was PBMCs. The CDR3 nucleotides are TGTGCCAGCAAGGCAGGAACAATCTATGGCTACACCTTC. This gives the protein CASKAGTIYGYTF.